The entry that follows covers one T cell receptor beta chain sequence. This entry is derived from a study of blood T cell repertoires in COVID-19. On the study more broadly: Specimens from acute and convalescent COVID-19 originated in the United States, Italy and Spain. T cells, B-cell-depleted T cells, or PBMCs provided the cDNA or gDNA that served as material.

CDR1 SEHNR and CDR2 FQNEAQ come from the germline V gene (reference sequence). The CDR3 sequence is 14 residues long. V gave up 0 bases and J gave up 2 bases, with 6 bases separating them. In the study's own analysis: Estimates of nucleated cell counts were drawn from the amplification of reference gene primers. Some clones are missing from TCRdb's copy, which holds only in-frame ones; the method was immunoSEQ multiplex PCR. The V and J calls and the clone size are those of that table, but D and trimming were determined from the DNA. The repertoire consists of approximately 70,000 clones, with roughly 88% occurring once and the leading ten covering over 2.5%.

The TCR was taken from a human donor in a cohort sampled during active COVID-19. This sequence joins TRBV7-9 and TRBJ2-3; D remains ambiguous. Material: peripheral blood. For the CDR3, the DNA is TGTGCCAGCAGCTTAGCCAGGAACACAGATACGCAGTATTTT. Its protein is CASSLARNTDTQYF.